Presented here are 23 T cell receptor beta chains from one specimen sequenced in a study of blood T cell repertoires in COVID-19. The repertoire was sequenced with immunoSEQ multiplex PCR; TCRdb's copy has only in-frame clones and lacks some. The sample comprises just under 50,000 clones, roughly 88% of which are singletons, and around 8% rests with the top ten. The sample was peripheral blood. Source of these receptors: a human donor in a cohort sampled during active COVID-19.

This clone showed up just once. The chain carries TRBV7-2 and TRBJ2-6; 8 bases are shared with TRBD1. J lost 0 bases, V lost 0 bases, and 4 bases had no gene match. The CDR3 totals 18 residues. The germline gives CDR1 SGHTA, CDR2 FQGNSA. The CDR3 region has the DNA TGTGCCAGCAGCTTAGCGCCAGGGGGCCGCTCTGGGGCCAACGTCCTGACTTTC. This translates into CASSLAPGGRSGANVLTF.

The gene calls are TRBV24-1 and TRBJ2-1, with TRBD2 identical over 12 bases. Trimming took 5 bases from V and 7 from J; bases not matched to a gene: 2. Looked up from germline, CDR1 is KGHDR and CDR2 is SFDVKD. CDR3 size: 14 residues. CDR3 sequence: CATSGLAGENEQFF. The CDR3 DNA sequence: TGTGCCACCAGTGGACTAGCGGGAGAGAATGAGCAGTTCTTC.

The CDR3 nucleotides read TGTGCCAGCAGCCCGTTAGCGGGCACCGGGGAGCTGTTTTTT. Translation: CASSPLAGTGELFF. The chain recombines TRBV3-1 (or the pseudogene TRBV3-2) with TRBJ2-2, with 7 bases matching TRBD2. The CDR3 has 14 amino acids. Germline assignment: CDR1 LGHDT and CDR2 YNNKEL (reference sequence). The junction had 3 bases not matched to a gene; V was cut back by 4 bases and J by 4 bases.

The rearrangement links TRBV11-3 to TRBJ2-3; D might be TRBD1 (5 bases). The germline V gene encodes CDR1 SGHNT and CDR2 YENEEA. Trimming shortened V by 3 bases and J by 2 bases, and 9 bases separated the two germline ends. The CDR3 consists of 14 residues. DNA of the CDR3: TGTGCCAGCAGCTTTCAGGGAAACACAGATACGCAGTATTTT. This translates into CASSFQGNTDTQYF.

This clone was recorded at least ten times. The chain has TRBV19 and TRBJ1-1; D uncertain. V was cut by 1 base and J by 1 base, with 4 bases left in between. The CDR3 runs 13 residues. From germline, CDR1 is LNHDA and CDR2 SQIVND (reference sequence). CDR3 sequence reads: CASSIGANTEAFF. The CDR3 region has the DNA TGTGCCAGTAGTATAGGAGCGAACACTGAAGCTTTCTTT.

The chain carries TRBV2 and TRBJ1-2; no firm D call. The V gene's germline CDR1 is SNHLY and CDR2 FYNNEI. With 0 bases removed from V and 8 bases from J, the gap between germline ends came to 16 bases. The CDR3 covers 15 residues. The CDR3 DNA follows: TGTGCCAGCAGTGAAGCGGGCAGGCCAATCGAGGGCTACACCTTC. Protein product: CASSEAGRPIEGYTF. The full variable domain, in which reference TRBV2 and TRBJ1-2 provide the parts outside the CDR3, is EPEVTQTPSHQVTQMGQEVILRCVPISNHLYFYWYRQILGQKVEFLVSFYNNEISEKSEIFDDQFSVERPDGSNFTLKIRSTKLEDSAMYFCASSEAGRPIEGYTFGSGTRLTVV.

The chain joins TRBV14 to TRBJ2-5; 9 bases are a match to TRBD1. CDR1 SGHDN and CDR2 FVKESK come from the germline V gene. V lost 6 bases to trimming and J lost 5 bases; unmatched junction nucleotides: 7. The CDR3 is 14 residues long. The CDR3 reads CASSLTGGWETQYF. CDR3 in DNA: TGTGCCAGCAGTCTCACAGGGGGCTGGGAGACCCAGTACTTC.

The rearrangement joins TRBV14 to TRBJ1-1, with a possible D match to TRBD1 (6 bases). The V end was cut by 6 bases, the J end by 6 bases, with 14 bases between. This CDR3 is built from 13 residues. CDR1 SGHDN and CDR2 FVKESK come from the germline V gene. The CDR3 spells CASSRDITAEAFF. CDR3 nucleotides: TGTGCCAGCAGTCGGGACATTACGGCTGAAGCTTTCTTT.

This sequence joins TRBV3-1 (or the pseudogene TRBV3-2) and TRBJ1-3, with a weak D call TRBD1 (5 bases). Germline CDR1 is LGHDT and CDR2 is YNNKEL (reference sequence). The CDR3 length is 15 residues. Trimming stripped 6 bases from V and 4 bases from J, with 16 bases between. CDR3 nucleotides: TGTGCCAGCAGTTCGTCCAGGGTGATGGGAAACACCATATATTTT. This codes for CASSSSRVMGNTIYF.

In its sample, this clone was seen once. The chain is built from TRBV12-5 and TRBJ1-1; 7 bases are a match to TRBD1. The germline CDR1 and CDR2 sequences are LGHNT and FRNRAP. The CDR3 is made up of 14 amino acids. Trimming removed 6 bases from V and 1 base from J; junction bases left unmatched: 5. CDR3 protein: CASGGGQPNTEAFF. As DNA, the CDR3 is TGTGCTAGTGGGGGGGGACAGCCGAACACTGAAGCTTTCTTT.

This clone was detected only a few times. This rearrangement joins TRBV6-5 to TRBJ1-2; 7 nucleotides match TRBD1. CDR3 length equals 13 residues. Trimming at V came to 10 bases and at J to 4 bases, leaving 9 bases not matched to a gene. CDR1 and CDR2 (germline): MNHEY, SVGAGI. This CDR3 is CATVYRGGYGYTF. The CDR3, as DNA: TGTGCCACGGTATACAGGGGAGGCTATGGCTACACCTTC.

In its sample, this clone was seen a few times. DNA of the CDR3: TGTGCCATCAGTGATACGGTTGGGGGGGCGGTTCAGCCCCAGCATTTT. This sequence encodes CAISDTVGGAVQPQHF. The V call is TRBV10-3, the J call TRBJ1-5, with a weak D call TRBD1 (6 bases). This CDR3 spans 16 amino acids. Trimming left V 3 bases short and J 6 bases short, with 18 bases between. Germline CDR1 and CDR2: ENHRY and SYGVKD.

This rearrangement joins TRBV11-2 to TRBJ1-5; D is possibly TRBD1 (6 bases). With 5 bases removed from V and 5 bases from J, the gap between germline ends came to 10 bases. The germline gives CDR1 SGHAT, CDR2 FQNNGV. This CDR3 contains 13 residues. The CDR3: CASSVNRDQPQHF. The CDR3 DNA is TGTGCCAGCAGCGTAAACAGGGATCAGCCCCAGCATTTT.

The chain combines TRBV20-1 with TRBJ1-2; TRBD1 is a possible D gene (5 bases). This CDR3 is 14 amino acids long. Germline values: CDR1 DFQATT, CDR2 SNEGSKA (reference sequence). V was shortened by 3 bases and J by 0 bases, with 11 bases between the two germline ends. In DNA, the CDR3 is TGCAGTGCTAGTCCGGGGGGAACTAACTATGGCTACACCTTC. Translation gives CSASPGGTNYGYTF.

This clone was observed a few times. The V call is TRBV15, the J call TRBJ2-2; 7 nucleotides match TRBD2. Germline values: CDR1 LNHNV, CDR2 YYDKDF (reference sequence). The CDR3 is 15 amino acids. V lost 5 bases and J lost 2; bases outside the gene matches: 5. CDR3 in amino acids: CATSGGLGNTGELFF. The CDR3 coding sequence is TGTGCCACCAGCGGTGGACTAGGTAACACCGGGGAGCTGTTTTTT.

This clone was recorded only once. The J gene is TRBJ1-4, the V gene TRBV28; D may be TRBD1 (6 bases). The CDR3 sequence is 14 residues long. The V gene lost 8 bases and the J gene lost 10 bases, with 20 bases spanning the gap. Germline V gene data show CDR1 as MDHEN and CDR2 as SYDVKM. CDR3 region: CASASGPAQGKLFF. The CDR3 nucleotides are TGTGCCAGCGCCTCGGGACCGGCACAGGGAAAACTGTTTTTT.

The chain recombines TRBV12-2 with TRBJ2-7; the table gives TRBD2 as D, unverified against the DNA. TRBV12-2 is deemed a pseudogene. CDR3 length equals 18 residues. CDR3 nucleotides: TGTGCAAGTCGCTTAGAGTGGACTAGCGGGAGGTTTTCCTACGAGCAGTACTTC. Amino acids: CASRLEWTSGRFSYEQYF.

The chain has TRBV10-3 and TRBJ1-5, with 7 bases aligning to TRBD1. V dropped 2 bases and J dropped 4; count of bases not matched to a gene: 5. The CDR3 has 15 residues. Germline-derived CDR1 and CDR2 are ENHRY and SYGVKD. CDR3 region: CAISEKQGVNQPQHF. Here the CDR3 DNA reads TGTGCCATCAGTGAGAAGCAGGGGGTTAATCAGCCCCAGCATTTT.

This sequence joins TRBV4-3 and TRBJ2-7; no definite D call. This CDR3 comprises 15 residues. Trimming shortened V by 0 bases and J by 3 bases, and 12 bases separated the two germline ends. CDR1 and CDR2 from the germline V gene are LGHNA and YSLEER. As DNA, the CDR3 is TGCGCCAGCAGCCAAGATTTCGGCGGAGTCTACGAGCAGTACTTC. Protein: CASSQDFGGVYEQYF.

The V and J genes are TRBV7-9 and TRBJ2-3, with TRBD1 as a possible D gene (7 bases). V lost 11 bases to trimming and J lost 2 bases, with 17 bases between them. This CDR3 is 14 amino acids long. Germline CDR1 reads SEHNR; CDR2 reads FQNEAQ (reference sequence). DNA for the CDR3: TGTGCCGGTACCGCGGGACAGAACACAGATACGCAGTATTTT. Protein: CAGTAGQNTDTQYF.

This clone was counted only a few times. The chain combines TRBV27 with TRBJ1-5; no firm D call. The CDR3 loop spans 15 amino acids. V was pared by 3 bases and J by 0 bases, with 9 bases between. Germline V gene lookup returns CDR1 MNHEY and CDR2 SMNVEV (reference sequence). The chain's CDR3 is CASSLKSNSNQPQHF. The CDR3 DNA reads as TGTGCCAGCAGTTTGAAATCTAATAGCAATCAGCCCCAGCATTTT.

V and J are TRBV11-2 and TRBJ2-7, with 11 bases fitting TRBD2. Trimming cost V 6 bases and J 7 bases; bases outside gene matches: 5. Germline V gene lookup returns CDR1 SGHAT and CDR2 FQNNGV. The CDR3 totals 13 residues. The CDR3 sequence is CASRLAGGGEQYF. The DNA for the CDR3 is TGTGCCAGCAGGCTAGCGGGAGGCGGGGAGCAGTACTTC.

The chain has TRBV6-5 and TRBJ1-6; 7 bases fit TRBD1. CDR1 and CDR2 (germline): MNHEY, SVGAGI. V dropped 5 bases and J dropped 5; count of bases not matched to a gene: 3. CDR3 size: 14 residues. CDR3 bases: TGTGCCAGCAGTCCTGGGACAGATAATTCACCCCTCCACTTT. Protein: CASSPGTDNSPLHF.